The following is a T cell receptor beta chain sequence with its context. Its target is unknown. As for the donors, each was a healthy bone marrow donor. Germline CDR1 reads MNHEY; CDR2 reads SVGAGI. Trimming took 5 bases from V and 7 from J, leaving 14 bases between them. CDR3 length: 13 residues. The data were taken from a study of cytomegalovirus exposure and HLA in healthy donors. Whole-study findings and limits: Apparent HLA restriction characterized most CMV-associated TCR beta chains in a later analysis. An analysis was carried out at a later point. It showed that HLA-associated TCR beta chains were more clonally expanded than equally common non-associated chains. In presence/absence analyses, roughly uniform sequencing depth across donors was assumed.

Vbeta (60) and Jbeta (13) primers were used in the PCR. The method was immunoSEQ multiplex PCR; TCRdb's version includes in-frame clones alone and lacks a portion of them. The sample carries 200,000 to 250,000 clones, roughly 80% recorded once. The rearrangement links TRBV6-5 to TRBJ1-2, with a weak D call TRBD1 (5 bases). The source of this sequence is a man younger than 45 in good health and CMV-seronegative. Sequencing input: PBMCs. CDR3 protein: CASSADAGPGYTF. Here the CDR3 DNA reads TGTGCCAGCAGTGCCGATGCAGGGCCTGGCTACACCTTC.